The 18 T cell receptor beta chains in this list originate from one sample, sequenced in a study of blood T cell repertoires in COVID-19. TCRdb's copy holds only in-frame clones and misses some; the assay was immunoSEQ multiplex PCR. The sample includes some 260,000 clones, under 90% of them seen just once. Input material: PBMCs or T cells enriched from blood (not recorded which). The receptors originated from a man in his thirties or forties with acute COVID-19.

CDR3 residues: CASSSFGGHEQYV. The CDR3 bases are TGTGCCAGCAGCTCCTTTGGAGGCCACGAGCAGTACGTC. This rearrangement joins TRBV7-2 to TRBJ2-7, with a tentative D call TRBD2 (5 bases). Looked up from germline, CDR1 is SGHTA and CDR2 is FQGNSA. The CDR3 contains 13 residues. V was cut by 4 bases and J by 5 bases, with 12 bases left in between.

This chain connects TRBV7-2 to TRBJ2-1; 9 positions match TRBD2. The CDR3 extends over 18 amino acids. V was clipped by 1 base and J by 12 bases; unmatched bases: 19. The germline V gene encodes CDR1 SGHTA and CDR2 FQGNSA. This CDR3 is CASSLGGSGSTRITGQFF. CDR3 nucleotides: TGTGCCAGCAGCTTAGGGGGTAGCGGGAGTACACGGATTACGGGGCAGTTCTTC.

A single count supports this clone. The chain couples TRBV18 to TRBJ1-3; D is ambiguous. Trimming removed 4 bases at V and 0 bases at J, with 10 bases between. The CDR3 consists of 15 residues. CDR1 KGHSH and CDR2 LQKENI come from the germline V gene. CDR3 residues: CASSQQTSSGNTIYF. CDR3 nucleotides: TGTGCCAGCTCACAACAGACGAGCTCTGGAAACACCATATATTTT.

The chain couples TRBV21-1 to TRBJ2-7; the listed D gene, TRBD1, was not tested against the DNA. TRBV21-1 is a recognized pseudogene. The CDR3 extends over 15 amino acids. CDR3 coding DNA: TGTGCCAGCAGCAACCATCCGGGACAGCTCTACGAGCAGTACGTC. Protein sequence: CASSNHPGQLYEQYV.

This clone has just a few counts. The chain combines TRBV30 with TRBJ1-2; the D is unclear. In germline, CDR1 is GTSNPN, CDR2 SVGIG (reference sequence). The CDR3 is 12 residues long. V lost 5 bases and J 2 bases, leaving 9 bases between the germline ends. The CDR3 DNA reads as TGTGCCTGGGGGAGAGAAAACTATGGCTACACCTTC. This translates into CAWGRENYGYTF.

The chain has TRBV10-3 and TRBJ1-2, with D perhaps matching TRBD1 (5 bases). This CDR3 region has 16 residues. Germline V lookup: CDR1 ENHRY, CDR2 SYGVKD. Between the trimmed V and J ends, which lost 2 bases and 1 base, there was a span of 14 bases. CDR3 bases: TGTGCCATCAGTGAGGTTGCAGGGAGGGTTAACTATGGCTACACCTTC. Translating gives CAISEVAGRVNYGYTF.

The chain couples TRBV9 to TRBJ1-2; a weak D match, TRBD1 (6 bases). This CDR3 comprises 14 residues. Germline lookup yields CDR1 SGDLS and CDR2 YYNGEE. Trimming cost V 0 bases and J 6 bases, with 12 bases left between them. CDR3 nucleotide sequence: TGTGCCAGCAGCGTAGCTACGGCAGGGGATGGCTACACCTTC. Protein product: CASSVATAGDGYTF.

This chain uses TRBV23-1 with TRBJ1-1, with D uncertain. TRBV23-1 is noted as an ORF with a role that remains uncertain. This CDR3 is 13 amino acids long. Trimming took 3 bases from V and 7 from J, leaving 12 bases between them. CDR3 region: CASSHRPVSEAFF. CDR3 nucleotide sequence: TGCGCCAGCAGTCATCGCCCCGTCAGTGAAGCTTTCTTT.

The chain employs TRBV29-1 and TRBJ2-7; D possibly corresponds to TRBD2 (5 bases). The germline gives CDR1 SQVTM, CDR2 ANQGSEA. The CDR3 loop spans 13 amino acids. The germline V and J ends were trimmed by 1 base and 4 bases, with 11 bases remaining between them. The CDR3 DNA reads as TGCAGCGTTGAAGTCCCCGGAGGTTACGAGCAGTACGTC. Translating it yields CSVEVPGGYEQYV.

A single count supports this clone. V and J are TRBV5-5 and TRBJ1-1; no reliable D call. V dropped 2 bases and J dropped 7 bases, with 12 bases sitting between them. The CDR3 consists of 13 residues. Germline CDR1 is SGHKS and CDR2 is YYEKEE (reference sequence). CDR3 sequence (DNA): TGTGCCAGCAGCTTTAAGACGGGAGTTGAAGCTTTCTTT. Protein: CASSFKTGVEAFF. Full variable domain (missing parts from reference TRBV5-5 and TRBJ1-1): DAGVTQSPTHLIKTRGQQVTLRCSPISGHKSVSWYQQVLGQGPQFIFQYYEKEERGRGNFPDRFSARQFPNYSSELNVNALLLGDSALYLCASSFKTGVEAFFGQGTRLTVV.

This rearrangement joins TRBV5-1 to TRBJ2-7; 7 bases fit TRBD1. The CDR3 extends over 13 amino acids. V lost 2 bases and J lost 3; bases outside the gene matches: 2. Germline assignment: CDR1 SGHRS and CDR2 YFSETQ. CDR3 in amino acids: CASSFGQDYEQYV. The CDR3 nucleotides are TGCGCCAGCAGCTTTGGACAGGACTACGAGCAGTACGTC.

CDR3 loop: CASSSYSNTEAFF. For the CDR3, the DNA is TGTGCCAGCAGCTCATACTCGAACACTGAAGCTTTCTTT. The chain has TRBV7-2 and TRBJ1-1, with D unresolved. Between the trimmed V and J ends, which lost 4 bases and 1 base, there was a span of 7 bases. CDR1 is SGHTA and CDR2 is FQGNSA in the germline V gene. The CDR3 runs 13 residues. Drawing the rest from reference TRBV7-2 and TRBJ1-1, the complete variable domain is GAGVSQSPSNKVTEKGKDVELRCDPISGHTALYWYRQSLGQGLEFLIYFQGNSAPDKSGLPSDRFSAERTGGSVSTLTIQRTQQEDSAVYLCASSSYSNTEAFFGQGTRLTVV.

The V and J genes are TRBV19 and TRBJ2-2; TRBD1 aligns across 11 bases. This CDR3 has 19 amino acids. Trimming took 4 bases from V and 5 from J; bases not matched to a gene: 15. Germline CDR1 and CDR2: LNHDA and SQIVND (reference sequence). The CDR3 sequence is CASSTAYIGTGGITGELFF. CDR3 in DNA: TGTGCCAGTAGTACCGCGTATATCGGGACAGGGGGGATTACCGGGGAGCTGTTTTTT.

The J gene is TRBJ1-2, the V gene TRBV12-3 or TRBV12-4; TRBD1 is a possible D gene (6 bases). The CDR3 covers 13 residues. The ends were cut back, 2 bases at V and 10 bases at J, with 14 bases in the middle. The CDR3 nucleotides read TGTGCCAGCAGTTTACTTACAGGGAAGTACTACACCTTC. It specifies CASSLLTGKYYTF.

V gene TRBV7-2 combines with J gene TRBJ2-3; 13 nucleotides agree with TRBD2. Per germline, CDR1 SGHTA and CDR2 FQGNSA. V shed 6 bases and J 10 bases; nucleotides not matched to a gene: 10. This CDR3 is 15 amino acids long. The CDR3: CASSSLAGGVISQYF. Here the CDR3 DNA reads TGTGCCAGCAGTTCACTAGCGGGAGGGGTGATTTCGCAGTATTTT.

This CDR3 is CASSKLSGGAKNIQYF. In DNA, the CDR3 is TGTGCCAGCAGTAAACTTAGCGGGGGGGCCAAAAACATTCAGTACTTC. This chain joins TRBV2 and TRBJ2-4; 10 bases match TRBD2. The CDR3 totals 16 residues. Trimming took 5 bases from V and 1 from J; bases not matched to a gene: 5. The germline gives CDR1 SNHLY, CDR2 FYNNEI. The full variable domain, its missing parts supplied by reference TRBV2 and TRBJ2-4, is EPEVTQTPSHQVTQMGQEVILRCVPISNHLYFYWYRQILGQKVEFLVSFYNNEISEKSEIFDDQFSVERPDGSNFTLKIRSTKLEDSAMYFCASSKLSGGAKNIQYFGAGTRLSVL.

The J gene is TRBJ1-6, the V gene TRBV20-1; 7 nucleotides align to TRBD1. This CDR3 comprises 11 residues. After removal of 5 bases from V and 12 bases from J, the junction contained 4 bases not matched to a gene. Germline CDR1 DFQATT, CDR2 SNEGSKA (reference sequence). In nucleotides, the CDR3 is TGCAGTGCTTGGACAGGTGGACCCCTCCACTTT. Protein: CSAWTGGPLHF.

The chain employs TRBV18 and TRBJ1-1; D is perhaps TRBD1 (6 bases). This CDR3 has 18 residues. Germline CDR1 reads KGHSH; CDR2 reads LQKENI. Between the trimmed V and J ends, which lost 3 bases and 3 bases, there was a span of 23 bases. The DNA for the CDR3 is TGTGCCAGCTCACCGAACCGGCCAGGGGTCGTCTCGGACACTGAAGCTTTCTTT. Its translation: CASSPNRPGVVSDTEAFF.